Shown below are 7 T cell receptor beta chains from a single sample sequenced in a study of control samples from healthy donors and cancer patients. Sequencing was performed with immunoSEQ multiplex PCR; in TCRdb, only in-frame clones are kept and a portion is missing. Its table lists some 190,000 clones. The sequenced material came from blood. These TCRs come from a woman aged 25 to 39 in good health.

The V call is TRBV28, the J call TRBJ1-2; D might be TRBD1 (5 bases). The CDR3 length is 15 residues. Germline CDR1 reads MDHEN; CDR2 reads SYDVKM. V gave up 6 bases and J gave up 0 bases, with 14 bases separating them. CDR3 protein: CASSHRQRANYGYTF. The CDR3 region has the DNA TGTGCCAGCAGCCATAGACAGCGCGCTAACTATGGCTACACCTTC.

The CDR3 sequence: CASSRGHLSYEQYF. The CDR3 DNA reads TGTGCCAGCAGCCGAGGACACCTCTCCTACGAGCAGTACTTC. V usage is TRBV5-8 and J usage is TRBJ2-7, with TRBD1 as a possible D gene (5 bases). V lost 4 bases, J lost 0 bases, and 11 bases lay in between. Per the germline V gene, CDR1 is SGHTS and CDR2 is YDEGEE. The CDR3 has 14 residues.

The chain joins TRBV5-1 to TRBJ1-2; TRBD1 is a possible D gene (6 bases). V lost 3 bases to trimming and J lost 4 bases, with 10 bases between them. Looked up from germline, CDR1 is SGHRS and CDR2 is YFSETQ. The CDR3 has 13 amino acids. The CDR3 reads CASSWDTGYGYTF. The CDR3 DNA sequence: TGCGCCAGCAGCTGGGACACCGGCTATGGCTACACCTTC.

The chain is built from TRBV6-6 and TRBJ1-1; tentatively, D is TRBD1 (5 bases). Trimming left V 5 bases short and J 5 bases short, with 12 bases between. Germline loops: CDR1 MNHNY, CDR2 SVGAGI (reference sequence). This CDR3 region has 13 residues. The CDR3 nucleotides are TGTGCCAGCAGTACCGAAGCAGGGACTGAAGCTTTCTTT. It is translated as CASSTEAGTEAFF.

V usage is TRBV12-3 or TRBV12-4 and J usage is TRBJ1-5; perhaps TRBD1 as D (6 bases). This CDR3 has 13 amino acids. V was shortened by 3 bases and J by 5 bases, with 8 bases between the two germline ends. The CDR3 DNA reads as TGTGCCAGCAGTTTTTCAGGGGATCAGCCCCAGCATTTT. Its protein is CASSFSGDQPQHF.

The chain joins TRBV20-1 to TRBJ2-5; either TRBD1 or TRBD2 may supply D (5 bases each). The CDR3 totals 11 residues. In germline, CDR1 is DFQATT, CDR2 SNEGSKA (reference sequence). V lost 3 bases and J lost 5, with 7 bases in between. The CDR3 loop is CSASWGETQYF. The DNA of the CDR3 is TGCAGTGCTAGCTGGGGGGAGACCCAGTACTTC.

This chain uses TRBV5-1 with TRBJ1-3; weak D call: TRBD1 (5 bases). Trimming removed 1 base from V and 2 bases from J, with 10 bases in between. This CDR3 contains 15 residues. Germline-derived CDR1 and CDR2 are SGHRS and YFSETQ. CDR3 in DNA: TGCGCCAGCAGCTTGAACAGGAACCCTGGAAACACCATATATTTT. Translation: CASSLNRNPGNTIYF. Looking up the rest from reference TRBV5-1 and TRBJ1-3 gives the full variable domain: KAGVTQTPRYLIKTRGQQVTLSCSPISGHRSVSWYQQTPGQGLQFLFEYFSETQRNKGNFPGRFSGRQFSNSRSEMNVSTLELGDSALYLCASSLNRNPGNTIYFGEGSWLTVV.